This T cell receptor (beta chain) comes out of a study of graft-versus-host responses after intestinal transplantation. Study background: The whole recipient group had anti-thymocyte globulin induction followed by tacrolimus and steroids for two to four years. Findings and caveats of the study: Clonal ratios of graft-versus-host to host-versus-graft in allografts were high for patients exhibiting graft-donor T cell macrochimerism. Peak circulating GvH clone levels tracked with early post-transplant HvG declines.

The method was immunoSEQ multiplex PCR; TCRdb's version includes in-frame clones alone and lacks a portion of them. The sample lists fewer than 25,000 clones, around 80% occurring once. Germline V lookup: CDR1 LNHNV, CDR2 YYDKDF (reference sequence). Trimming stripped 5 bases from V and 0 bases from J, with 11 bases between. The CDR3 runs to 14 residues. Intraepithelial and lamina propria lymphocytes were isolated from graft specimens. Concerning this clone: The antigen remains unidentified.

The V and J genes are TRBV15 and TRBJ2-7; unclear D gene. The material sequenced was ileum tissue, taken 12 days after intestinal transplant. The clonotype was recovered from a human patient who received an intestinal transplant, so some T cells may come from the graft donor. The CDR3 nucleotides read TGTGCCACCAGCTCGACACCAGACTCCTACGAGCAGTACTTC. Protein sequence: CATSSTPDSYEQYF. The entire variable domain, with the rest obtained from reference TRBV15 and TRBJ2-7, is as follows: DAMVIQNPRYQVTQFGKPVTLSCSQTLNHNVMYWYQQKSSQAPKLLFHYYDKDFNNEADTPDNFQSRRPNTSFCFLDIRSPGLGDTAMYLCATSSTPDSYEQYFGPGTRLTVT.